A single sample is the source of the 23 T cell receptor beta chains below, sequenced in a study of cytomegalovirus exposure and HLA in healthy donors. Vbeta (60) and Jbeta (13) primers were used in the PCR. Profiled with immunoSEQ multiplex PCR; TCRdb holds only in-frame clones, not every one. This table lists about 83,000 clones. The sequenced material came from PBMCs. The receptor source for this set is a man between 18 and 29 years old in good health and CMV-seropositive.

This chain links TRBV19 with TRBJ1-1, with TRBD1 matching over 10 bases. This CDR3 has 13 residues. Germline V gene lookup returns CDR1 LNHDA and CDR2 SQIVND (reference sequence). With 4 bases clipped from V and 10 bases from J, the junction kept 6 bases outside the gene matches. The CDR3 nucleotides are TGTGCCAGTAGTACTGACAGGGGGCATAGAGCTTTCTTT. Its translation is CASSTDRGHRAFF.

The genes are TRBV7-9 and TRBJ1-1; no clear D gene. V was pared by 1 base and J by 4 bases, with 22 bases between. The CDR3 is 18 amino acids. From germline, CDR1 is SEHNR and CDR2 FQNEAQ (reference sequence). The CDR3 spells CASSLVLTTSREGTEAFF. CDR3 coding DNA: TGTGCCAGCAGCTTAGTCTTGACGACGTCAAGGGAGGGCACTGAAGCTTTCTTT. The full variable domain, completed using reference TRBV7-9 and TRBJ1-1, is DTGVSQNPRHKITKRGQNVTFRCDPISEHNRLYWYRQTLGQGPEFLTYFQNEAQLEKSRLLSDRFSAERPKGSFSTLEIQRTEQGDSAMYLCASSLVLTTSREGTEAFFGQGTRLTVV.

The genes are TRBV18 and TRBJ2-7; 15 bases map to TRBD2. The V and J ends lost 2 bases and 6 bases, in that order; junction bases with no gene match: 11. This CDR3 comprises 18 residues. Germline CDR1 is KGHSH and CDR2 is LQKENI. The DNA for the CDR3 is TGTGCCAGCTCACCATTCGGGACCGAGGGACTAGCGGGAGGCGAGCAGTACTTC. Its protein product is CASSPFGTEGLAGGEQYF.

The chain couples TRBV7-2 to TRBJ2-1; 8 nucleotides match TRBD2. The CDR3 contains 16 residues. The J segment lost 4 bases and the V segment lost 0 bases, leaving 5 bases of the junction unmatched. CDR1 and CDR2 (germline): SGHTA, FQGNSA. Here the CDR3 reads CASSLAVAGTYNEQFF. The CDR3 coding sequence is TGTGCCAGCAGCTTAGCGGTAGCGGGGACTTACAATGAGCAGTTCTTC.

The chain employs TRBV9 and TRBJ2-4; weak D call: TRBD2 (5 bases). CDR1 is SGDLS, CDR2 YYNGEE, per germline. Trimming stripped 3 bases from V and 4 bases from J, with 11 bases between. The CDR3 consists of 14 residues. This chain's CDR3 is CASSAGNAKNIQYF. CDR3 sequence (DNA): TGTGCCAGCAGCGCGGGGAACGCGAAAAACATTCAGTACTTC.

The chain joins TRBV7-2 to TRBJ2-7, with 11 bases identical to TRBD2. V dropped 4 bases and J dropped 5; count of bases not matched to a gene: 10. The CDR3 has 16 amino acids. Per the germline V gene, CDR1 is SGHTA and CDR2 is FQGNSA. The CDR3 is CASSYLSGRALHEQYF. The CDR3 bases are TGTGCCAGCAGCTATCTTAGCGGGAGGGCCCTCCACGAGCAGTACTTC.

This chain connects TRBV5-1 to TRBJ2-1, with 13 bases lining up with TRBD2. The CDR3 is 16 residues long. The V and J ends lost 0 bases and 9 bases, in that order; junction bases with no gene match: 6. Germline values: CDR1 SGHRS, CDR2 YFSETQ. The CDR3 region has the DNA TGCGCCAGCAGCTTGGGGTGGACTAGCGGGAGACGTGAGCAGTTCTTC. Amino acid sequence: CASSLGWTSGRREQFF.

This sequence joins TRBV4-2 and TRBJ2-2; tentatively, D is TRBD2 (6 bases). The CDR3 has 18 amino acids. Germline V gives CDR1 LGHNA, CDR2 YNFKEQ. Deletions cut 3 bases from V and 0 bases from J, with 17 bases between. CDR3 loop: CASSQEGGASANTGELFF. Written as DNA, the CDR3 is TGTGCCAGCAGCCAGGAGGGTGGGGCCTCGGCGAACACCGGGGAGCTGTTTTTT.

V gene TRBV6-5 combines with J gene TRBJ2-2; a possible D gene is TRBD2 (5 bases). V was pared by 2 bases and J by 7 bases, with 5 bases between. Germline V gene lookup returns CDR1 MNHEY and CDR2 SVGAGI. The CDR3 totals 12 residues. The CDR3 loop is CASSYRDGELFF. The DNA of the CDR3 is TGTGCCAGCAGTTACCGGGACGGGGAGCTGTTTTTT.

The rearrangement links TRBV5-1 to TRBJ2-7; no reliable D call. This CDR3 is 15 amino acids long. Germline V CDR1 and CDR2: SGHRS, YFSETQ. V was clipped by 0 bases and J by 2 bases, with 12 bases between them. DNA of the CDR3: TGCGCCAGCAGCTTGGCCACAGAGTCTACCTACGAGCAGTACTTC. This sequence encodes CASSLATESTYEQYF.

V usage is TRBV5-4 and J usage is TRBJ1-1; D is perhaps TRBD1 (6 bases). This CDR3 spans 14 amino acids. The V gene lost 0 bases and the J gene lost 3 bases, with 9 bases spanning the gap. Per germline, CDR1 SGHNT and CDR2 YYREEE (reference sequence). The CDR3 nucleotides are TGTGCCAGCAGCTTGGACAGGGTGGACACTGAAGCTTTCTTT. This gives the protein CASSLDRVDTEAFF. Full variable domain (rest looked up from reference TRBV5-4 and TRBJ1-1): ETGVTQSPTHLIKTRGQQVTLRCSSQSGHNTVSWYQQALGQGPQFIFQYYREEENGRGNFPPRFSGLQFPNYSSELNVNALELDDSALYLCASSLDRVDTEAFFGQGTRLTVV.

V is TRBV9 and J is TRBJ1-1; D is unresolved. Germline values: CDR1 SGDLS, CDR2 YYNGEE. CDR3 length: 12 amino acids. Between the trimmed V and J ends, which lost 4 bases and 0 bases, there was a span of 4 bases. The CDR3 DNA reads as TGTGCCAGCAGCTCAATGAACACTGAAGCTTTCTTT. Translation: CASSSMNTEAFF.

CDR3 sequence (DNA): TGTGCCAGCATGTTACCAACCTACGGCGAGCAGTACTTC. Protein sequence: CASMLPTYGEQYF. The chain recombines TRBV6-1 with TRBJ2-7, with no clear D. The V and J ends lost 7 bases and 6 bases respectively, with 16 bases between them. CDR1 and CDR2 (germline): MNHNS, SASEGT. There are 13 residues in the CDR3.

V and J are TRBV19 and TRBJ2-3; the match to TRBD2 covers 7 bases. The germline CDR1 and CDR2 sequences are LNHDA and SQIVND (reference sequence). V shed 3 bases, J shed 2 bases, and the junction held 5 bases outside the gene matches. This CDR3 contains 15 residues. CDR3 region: CASSIGGGYTDTQYF. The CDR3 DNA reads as TGTGCCAGTAGTATTGGCGGGGGTTACACAGATACGCAGTATTTT.

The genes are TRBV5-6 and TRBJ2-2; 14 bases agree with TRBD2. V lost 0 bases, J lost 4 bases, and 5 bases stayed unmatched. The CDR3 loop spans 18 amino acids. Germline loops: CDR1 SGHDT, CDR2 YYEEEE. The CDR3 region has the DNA TGTGCCAGCAGCTTGGGACTAGCGGGAGGGCCCATCACCGGGGAGCTGTTTTTT. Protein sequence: CASSLGLAGGPITGELFF.

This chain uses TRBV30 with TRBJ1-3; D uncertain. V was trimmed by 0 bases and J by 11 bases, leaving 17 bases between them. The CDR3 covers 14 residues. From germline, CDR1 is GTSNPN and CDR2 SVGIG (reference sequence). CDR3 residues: CAWSVGSVSRSIYF. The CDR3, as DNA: TGTGCCTGGAGTGTAGGCAGCGTCTCGCGGTCCATATATTTT.

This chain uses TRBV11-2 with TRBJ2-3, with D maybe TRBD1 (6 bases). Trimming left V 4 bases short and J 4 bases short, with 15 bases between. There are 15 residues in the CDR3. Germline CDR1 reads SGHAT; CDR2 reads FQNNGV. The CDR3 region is CASSWSPEGADTQYF. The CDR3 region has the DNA TGTGCCAGCAGCTGGAGTCCCGAGGGGGCAGATACGCAGTATTTT.

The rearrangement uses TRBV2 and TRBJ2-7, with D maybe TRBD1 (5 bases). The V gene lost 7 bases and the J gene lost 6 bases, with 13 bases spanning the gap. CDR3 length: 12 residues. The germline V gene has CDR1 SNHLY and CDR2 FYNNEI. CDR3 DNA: TGTGCCAGCACTGGGGCTAAGCGCGAGCAGTACTTC. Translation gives CASTGAKREQYF.

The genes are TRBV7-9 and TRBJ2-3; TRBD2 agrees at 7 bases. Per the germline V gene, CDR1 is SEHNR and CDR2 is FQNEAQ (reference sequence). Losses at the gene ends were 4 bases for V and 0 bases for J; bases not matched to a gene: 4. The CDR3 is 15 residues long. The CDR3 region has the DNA TGTGCCAGCAGCTCAAGCGGGATAAGCACAGATACGCAGTATTTT. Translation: CASSSSGISTDTQYF.

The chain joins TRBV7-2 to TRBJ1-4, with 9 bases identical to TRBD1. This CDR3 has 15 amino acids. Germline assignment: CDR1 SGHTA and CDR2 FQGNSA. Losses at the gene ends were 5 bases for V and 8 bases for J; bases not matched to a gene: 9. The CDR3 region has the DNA TGTGCCAGCAGCCTTCTGGGACAGGGTACGGAAAAACTGTTTTTT. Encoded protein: CASSLLGQGTEKLFF.

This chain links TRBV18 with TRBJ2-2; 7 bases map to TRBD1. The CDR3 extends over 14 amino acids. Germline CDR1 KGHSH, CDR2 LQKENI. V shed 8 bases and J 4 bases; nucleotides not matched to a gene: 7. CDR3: CASTLQGSTGELFF. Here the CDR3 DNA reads TGTGCCAGCACCCTACAGGGGAGCACCGGGGAGCTGTTTTTT. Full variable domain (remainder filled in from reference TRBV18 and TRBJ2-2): NAGVMQNPRHLVRRRGQEARLRCSPMKGHSHVYWYRQLPEEGLKFMVYLQKENIIDESGMPKERFSAEFPKEGPSILRIQQVVRGDSAAYFCASTLQGSTGELFFGEGSRLTVL.

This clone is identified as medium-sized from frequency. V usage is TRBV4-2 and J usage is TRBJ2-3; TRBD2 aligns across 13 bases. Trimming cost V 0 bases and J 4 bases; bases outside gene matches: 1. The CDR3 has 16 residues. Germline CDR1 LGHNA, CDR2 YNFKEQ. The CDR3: CASSQDTSGGADTQYF. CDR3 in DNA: TGTGCCAGCAGCCAAGATACTAGCGGGGGGGCAGATACGCAGTATTTT.

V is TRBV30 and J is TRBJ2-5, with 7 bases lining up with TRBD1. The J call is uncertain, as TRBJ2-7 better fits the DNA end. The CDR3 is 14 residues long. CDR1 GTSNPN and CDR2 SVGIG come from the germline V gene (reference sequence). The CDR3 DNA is TGTGCCTGGGGTACCGGGACAGTCTCCTACGAGCAGTACTTC. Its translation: CAWGTGTVSYEQYF.